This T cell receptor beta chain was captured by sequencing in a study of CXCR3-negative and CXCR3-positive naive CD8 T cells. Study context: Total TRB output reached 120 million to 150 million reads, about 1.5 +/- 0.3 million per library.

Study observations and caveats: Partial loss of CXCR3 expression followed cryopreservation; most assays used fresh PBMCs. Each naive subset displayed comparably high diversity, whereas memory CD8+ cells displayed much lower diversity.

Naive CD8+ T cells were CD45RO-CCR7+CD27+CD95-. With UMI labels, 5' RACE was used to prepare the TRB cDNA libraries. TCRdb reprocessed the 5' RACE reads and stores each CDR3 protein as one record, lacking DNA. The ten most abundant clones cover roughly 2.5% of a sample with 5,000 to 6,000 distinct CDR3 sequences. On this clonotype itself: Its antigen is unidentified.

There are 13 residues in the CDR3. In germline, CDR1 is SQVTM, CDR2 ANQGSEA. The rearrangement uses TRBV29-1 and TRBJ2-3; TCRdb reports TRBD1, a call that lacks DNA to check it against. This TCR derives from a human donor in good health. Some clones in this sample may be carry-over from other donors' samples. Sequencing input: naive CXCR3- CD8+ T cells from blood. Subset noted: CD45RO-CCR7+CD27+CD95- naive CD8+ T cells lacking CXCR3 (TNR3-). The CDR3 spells CSATDRGFRTQYF.